This T cell receptor beta chain was captured in a study of blood T cells in healthy people across ages. Whole-study results and caveats: In the absence of known donor CMV status, changes in expanded clonotypes were possibly confounded. Long-lived donors exceeded aged donors in naive CD4+ cells and diversity.

Germline CDR1 and CDR2: MNHEY and SVGEGT. The CDR3 is 14 amino acids. A J-beta primer mix and a sample-barcoded 5' primer were used in a second PCR of roughly 6 to 11 cycles. Tags on each cDNA molecule came from a template-switch adaptor with 12 random nucleotides. TCRdb reprocessed the 5' RACE reads via MiXCR and lists one record per CDR3 protein. Found here are just under 750,000 distinct CDR3 sequences, 20% to 25% of them singletons; the top ten hold 20% to 25%. Concerning this clonotype itself: The antigen remains undetermined.

Donor samples were obtained from healthy Caucasian individuals from Russia, aged about 6 to 90. The chain employs TRBV6-2 or TRBV6-3 and TRBJ2-7; D gene ambiguous. Matching the DNA end better, TRBJ2-1 makes the J call doubtful. The sequence came from a man aged 65 to 79 in good health. Sequencing used blood. The CDR3 coding sequence is TGTGCCAGCAGTTCCCCCCCTAGTCGCTATGAGCAGTTCTTC. It yields the protein CASSSPPSRYEQFF.